The 6 T cell receptor beta chains below come from one sample, sequenced in a study of T-cell memory formation after mild COVID-19 (dated by TCRdb to about 2021). The protocol used for the library was 5' RACE. The sequencing machine was an Illumina NovaSeq 6000. TCRdb reworked the public reads: Q25 trimming with fastp, MiXCR clone assembly, productive beta chains retained. Merged by CDR3 protein, the rows form single entries marked with the most common genes and DNA. The sample includes a few hundred thousand distinct CDR3 sequences, with approximately 14% observed a single time. The ten largest account for 20% to 25% of the sample. Material: PBMCs or a T cell subset sorted from them (not recorded which). The receptors originated from a man aged 18 to 35 who had mild COVID-19 (a few samples of this study predate the infection). The sample titles of this study are shuffled in the database, so cell type and time point are left out; the donor was told from shared clones.

This clonotype was seen repeatedly, ten times or more. CDR3 amino acids: CASSLSSNTGELFF. The CDR3, as DNA: TGTGCCAGCAGCTTGTCCTCGAACACCGGGGAGCTGTTTTTT. The chain links TRBV7-3 to TRBJ2-2; D not resolved. Per germline, CDR1 SGHTA and CDR2 FQGTGA. The length of the CDR3 is 14 residues. Trimming took 3 bases from V and 0 from J, leaving 5 bases between them.

CDR3 region: CASSQDLGYSGNTIYF. CDR3 bases: TGCGCCAGCAGCCAAGACTTGGGGTACTCTGGAAACACCATATATTTT. The chain employs TRBV4-3 and TRBJ1-3, with D hard to call. The germline CDR1 and CDR2 sequences are LGHNA and YSLEER. Trimming removed 0 bases from V and 0 bases from J, with 9 bases in between. The CDR3 runs to 16 residues.

This clonotype has a handful of counts. This chain uses TRBV7-2 with TRBJ2-2; no clear D gene. V gave up 5 bases and J gave up 4 bases, with 11 bases separating them. CDR1 is SGHTA and CDR2 is FQGNSA in the germline V gene. The CDR3 has 14 residues. The CDR3 is CASSRRTGTGELFF. The DNA of the CDR3 is TGTGCCAGCAGCCGTCGCACCGGCACCGGGGAGCTGTTTTTT.

The sample holds many counts of this clonotype. The rearrangement joins TRBV3-1 to TRBJ1-3; no clear D gene. V was shortened by 4 bases and J by 2 bases, with 3 bases between the two germline ends. Germline assignment: CDR1 LGHDT and CDR2 YNNKEL (reference sequence). This CDR3 region has 12 residues. The CDR3 DNA reads TGTGCCAGCAGCCCACCTGGAAACACCATATATTTT. Encoded protein: CASSPPGNTIYF.

The chain is built from TRBV5-1 and TRBJ2-3, with 9 bases identical to TRBD2. V was pared by 1 base and J by 6 bases, with 9 bases of the junction left unmatched. The CDR3 spans 16 residues. Germline assignment: CDR1 SGHRS and CDR2 YFSETQ. CDR3 nucleotides: TGCGCCAGCAGCTTGTCTAGCGGGGTACCAAGCGATACGCAGTATTTT. Its translation is CASSLSSGVPSDTQYF.

The chain couples TRBV10-3 to TRBJ2-7; D perhaps matches TRBD1 (6 bases). Germline V gene data show CDR1 as ENHRY and CDR2 as SYGVKD. This CDR3 contains 13 residues. Trimming removed 4 bases from V and 1 base from J, with 8 bases in between. CDR3 coding DNA: TGTGCCATCAGTGGGGACACTTCCTACGAGCAGTACGTC. Translation: CAISGDTSYEQYV.